One and the same sample provided the 31 T cell receptor beta chains below, sequenced in a study of blood T cell repertoires in COVID-19. The method was immunoSEQ multiplex PCR; TCRdb's version includes in-frame clones alone and lacks a portion of them. The sample has around 250,000 clones, about 90% seen once; the top ten hold approximately 0.9%. Specimen: PBMCs or T cells enriched from blood (not recorded which). The receptors here all came from a man over 45 who had been exposed to COVID-19.

With regard to this clone: The junction does not match germline at one end; this may be a read error. This chain links TRBV6-5 with TRBJ2-1; tentatively, D is TRBD1 (6 bases). From germline, CDR1 is MNHEY and CDR2 SVGAGI. The CDR3 is made up of 13 amino acids. The CDR3 spells CASSTRGQFQALF. The CDR3 coding sequence is TGTGCCAGCAGTACCCGCGGACAGTTCCAGGCCCTCTTC.

The chain couples TRBV19 to TRBJ1-6, with D maybe TRBD1 (6 bases). Germline values: CDR1 LNHDA, CDR2 SQIVND (reference sequence). Between the trimmed V and J ends, which lost 5 bases and 0 bases, there was a span of 14 bases. The CDR3 is 17 amino acids. The CDR3 here is CASSPQTGLSYNSPLHF. The CDR3 DNA is TGTGCCAGTAGTCCACAGACAGGACTCTCCTATAATTCACCCCTCCACTTT.

The count of this clone is one. The genes are TRBV14 and TRBJ2-2; tentative D call: TRBD2 (5 bases). V dropped 2 bases and J dropped 5 bases, with 18 bases sitting between them. This CDR3 comprises 17 residues. Germline CDR1 and CDR2: SGHDN and FVKESK. Here the CDR3 DNA reads TGTGCCAGCAGCCAACGGTCGAGCGGCCTGAGGACCGGGGAGCTGTTTTTT. Translated, it gives CASSQRSSGLRTGELFF.

This chain links TRBV27 with TRBJ1-1; TRBD1 is a possible D gene (6 bases). Germline loops: CDR1 MNHEY, CDR2 SMNVEV (reference sequence). The CDR3 covers 13 residues. The V and J ends lost 8 bases and 5 bases respectively, with 15 bases between them. The CDR3 region has the DNA TGTGCCAGCTCGGGACACGCAATGACTGAAGCTTTCTTT. This sequence encodes CASSGHAMTEAFF.

This chain connects TRBV5-1 to TRBJ1-4; 7 bases are a match to TRBD1. The CDR3 loop spans 18 amino acids. In germline, CDR1 is SGHRS, CDR2 YFSETQ. Unmatched junction bases numbered 12, after V lost 0 bases and J lost 4 bases. CDR3 in amino acids: CASSLVPPDRNLNEKLFF. The CDR3 DNA reads TGCGCCAGCAGCTTGGTCCCCCCGGACAGGAACCTTAATGAAAAACTGTTTTTT.

The chain is built from TRBV2 and TRBJ1-5, with D uncertain. In germline, CDR1 is SNHLY, CDR2 FYNNEI. The CDR3 is made up of 14 amino acids. Trimming stripped 3 bases from V and 8 bases from J, with 14 bases between. CDR3: CASSDLPGSKPQHF. The CDR3, as DNA: TGTGCCAGCAGTGATCTTCCGGGATCAAAGCCCCAGCATTTT.

The chain is built from TRBV18 and TRBJ1-5; 7 positions match TRBD1. CDR3 length: 15 amino acids. Germline loops: CDR1 KGHSH, CDR2 LQKENI. V lost 4 bases, J lost 7 bases, and 10 bases stayed unmatched. The CDR3 loop is CASSQGQTNGQPQHF. Written as DNA, the CDR3 is TGTGCCAGCTCACAGGGACAGACAAACGGGCAGCCCCAGCATTTT.

DNA for the CDR3: TGTGCCAGCAGCAAAGATTCGTGGGGAGGGGAGGAAAGTGGAAACACCATATATTTT. Amino acids: CASSKDSWGGEESGNTIYF. This chain uses TRBV21-1 with TRBJ1-3. TRBV21-1 is a listed pseudogene. The CDR3 has 19 amino acids.

This chain connects TRBV20-1 to TRBJ2-5; TRBD2 is a possible D gene (5 bases). V was clipped by 3 bases and J by 5 bases, with 10 bases between them. The CDR3 consists of 12 residues. Germline CDR1 and CDR2: DFQATT and SNEGSKA (reference sequence). CDR3 protein: CSASAGFETQYF. For the CDR3, the DNA is TGCAGTGCTAGTGCGGGTTTTGAGACCCAGTACTTC.

This chain connects TRBV2 to TRBJ2-5; TRBD1 is a possible D gene (5 bases). The CDR3 contains 14 residues. CDR1 is SNHLY and CDR2 is FYNNEI in the germline V gene. V was pared by 2 bases and J by 0 bases, with 7 bases between. This chain's CDR3 is CASSELTDQETQYF. The DNA for the CDR3 is TGTGCCAGCAGTGAATTGACAGACCAAGAGACCCAGTACTTC.

J is TRBJ2-1 and V is TRBV5-1, with 11 bases fitting TRBD2. CDR1 is SGHRS, CDR2 YFSETQ, per germline. The length of the CDR3 is 18 residues. The V segment lost 3 bases and the J segment 1 base; nucleotides outside the gene matches: 9. The CDR3 sequence: CASSSLSGGGRSYNEQFF. In DNA form, the CDR3 reads TGCGCCAGCAGCTCCCTTAGCGGGGGGGGTAGGTCCTACAATGAGCAGTTCTTC.

The V and J genes are TRBV11-2 and TRBJ2-1; a possible D gene is TRBD1 (5 bases). Germline V gene sequence: CDR1 SGHAT, CDR2 FQNNGV. The CDR3 totals 16 residues. Trimming cost V 2 bases and J 6 bases, with 17 bases left between them. CDR3 bases: TGTGCCAGCAGCTTATCCCGGACAAGTTCTTTCAATGAGCAGTTCTTC. Encoded protein: CASSLSRTSSFNEQFF.

CDR3 sequence reads: CASSQGHSTDTQYF. CDR3 nucleotide sequence: TGTGCCAGCAGCCAGGGACATAGCACAGATACGCAGTATTTT. The rearrangement uses TRBV3-1 (or the pseudogene TRBV3-2) and TRBJ2-3; the D gene is possibly TRBD1 (6 bases). V gave up 3 bases and J gave up 0 bases, with 7 bases separating them. This CDR3 is 14 amino acids long. Germline-derived CDR1 and CDR2 are LGHDT and YNNKEL (reference sequence).

The table lists this clone with a count of one. This chain connects TRBV7-2 to TRBJ1-2; D not resolved. Germline V gives CDR1 SGHTA, CDR2 FQGNSA. Trimming cost V 1 base and J 4 bases, with 7 bases left between them. This CDR3 spans 13 amino acids. The CDR3 spells CASSLGVLYGYTF. The CDR3 coding sequence is TGTGCCAGCAGCTTAGGCGTTCTCTATGGCTACACCTTC.

The chain is built from TRBV16 and TRBJ1-2, with TRBD1 identical over 9 bases. The germline V gene has CDR1 KGHSY and CDR2 FQNENV. V trimming: 4 bases; J trimming: 7 bases; junction bases outside the gene matches: 10. The CDR3 has 15 residues. The CDR3 here is CASSLSDRGNSGYTF. The CDR3, as DNA: TGTGCCAGCAGCCTCTCGGACAGGGGAAATTCTGGCTACACCTTC.

The V gene is TRBV27, the J gene TRBJ2-2; D is uncertain. V lost 3 bases, J lost 6 bases, and 8 bases lay in between. Germline values: CDR1 MNHEY, CDR2 SMNVEV (reference sequence). The CDR3 has 13 amino acids. CDR3 bases: TGTGCCAGCAGTTTCTTTGCAGCCGGGGAGCTGTTTTTT. Translation gives CASSFFAAGELFF.

The V gene is TRBV11-2, the J gene TRBJ2-5, with a tentative D call TRBD2 (5 bases). There are 15 residues in the CDR3. Trimming took 2 bases from V and 2 from J, leaving 12 bases between them. The germline gives CDR1 SGHAT, CDR2 FQNNGV. CDR3 sequence reads: CASSLRGYLQETQYF. CDR3 nucleotide sequence: TGTGCCAGCAGCTTAAGAGGGTACCTTCAAGAGACCCAGTACTTC.

The rearrangement uses TRBV18 and TRBJ1-2, with 9 bases fitting TRBD1. This CDR3 contains 17 residues. CDR1 and CDR2 from the germline V gene are KGHSH and LQKENI. J gave up 4 bases and V 4 bases, and 13 bases lay outside the gene matches. The CDR3: CASSRGPGTGNGYGYTF. As DNA, the CDR3 is TGTGCCAGCTCACGAGGTCCCGGGACAGGGAACGGCTATGGCTACACCTTC.

V usage is TRBV20-1 and J usage is TRBJ2-5; 10 nucleotides line up with TRBD1. CDR1 is DFQATT, CDR2 SNEGSKA, per germline (reference sequence). Trimming removed 3 bases from V and 3 bases from J; junction bases left unmatched: 13. The CDR3 consists of 17 residues. The CDR3 here is CSASGQGVSFLEETQYF. For the CDR3, the DNA is TGCAGTGCTAGTGGACAGGGGGTTTCGTTTTTGGAAGAGACCCAGTACTTC.

V is TRBV28 and J is TRBJ1-6; no definite D call. V was pared by 2 bases and J by 0 bases, with 14 bases between. The CDR3 is made up of 18 amino acids. Per the germline V gene, CDR1 is MDHEN and CDR2 is SYDVKM. In DNA, the CDR3 is TGTGCCAGCAGTTTAGTCTCCGGGGTCAGCTCCTATAATTCACCCCTCCACTTT. This translates into CASSLVSGVSSYNSPLHF.

For this clone: It is unclear where the CDR3 begins or ends on the DNA, so no DNA is shown, and the CDR3 is as TCRdb lists it. The chain is built from TRBV27 and TRBJ2-2; TRBD2, the D gene given by the table, was not confirmed from the DNA. The length of the CDR3 is 17 amino acids, counting both ends. Germline CDR1 is MNHEY and CDR2 is SMNVEV (reference sequence). The CDR3 here is CASSPGLAGVRFGELFF.

The chain couples TRBV10-3 to TRBJ2-2, with 10 bases fitting TRBD1. Looked up from germline, CDR1 is ENHRY and CDR2 is SYGVKD. This CDR3 region has 13 residues. Unmatched junction bases numbered 5, after V lost 10 bases and J lost 6 bases. As DNA, the CDR3 is TGTGCCACCGCCGGGACAGGGGCCGGGGAGCTGTTTTTT. Amino acid sequence: CATAGTGAGELFF.

This chain uses TRBV29-1 with TRBJ2-7, with 9 bases identical to TRBD2. Germline V gene sequence: CDR1 SQVTM, CDR2 ANQGSEA. V dropped 6 bases and J dropped 6; count of bases not matched to a gene: 6. This CDR3 contains 12 residues. The CDR3 reads CSVPTSGSEQYV. CDR3 nucleotides: TGCAGCGTACCGACTAGCGGTTCCGAGCAGTACGTC.

This clone showed up just a few times. The limits of the CDR3 on the DNA are not certain, so only TCRdb's listed CDR3 is given. This rearrangement joins TRBV5-1 to TRBJ1-1; TRBD1, the table's D call, was not compared with the DNA. The CDR3 length equals 13 residues, ends included. CDR1 and CDR2 from the germline V gene are SGHRS and YFSETQ. CDR3 sequence: CASSWGQGSETFF.

The genes are TRBV7-9 and TRBJ1-1, with 10 bases that match TRBD1. With V trimmed by 2 bases and J by 3 bases, 9 bases remained unmatched. The CDR3 sequence is 17 residues long. Germline V gene sequence: CDR1 SEHNR, CDR2 FQNEAQ (reference sequence). CDR3 nucleotide sequence: TGTGCCAGCAGCTTAAAGAGCGGGACAGGGGTCTACACTGAAGCTTTCTTT. It specifies CASSLKSGTGVYTEAFF.

This chain links TRBV19 with TRBJ2-1; 9 nucleotides agree with TRBD2. V was pared by 0 bases and J by 10 bases, with 13 bases of the junction left unmatched. Per germline, CDR1 LNHDA and CDR2 SQIVND (reference sequence). The CDR3 sequence is 17 residues long. CDR3 in DNA: TGTGCCAGTAGTATAGACCCCTTGGCGGGGGGGCGGGGCGAGCAGTTCTTC. Its translation is CASSIDPLAGGRGEQFF. The full variable domain, with the rest looked up from reference TRBV19 and TRBJ2-1, is DGGITQSPKYLFRKEGQNVTLSCEQNLNHDAMYWYRQDPGQGLRLIYYSQIVNDFQKGDIAEGYSVSREKKESFPLTVTSAQKNPTAFYLCASSIDPLAGGRGEQFFGPGTRLTVL.

This chain uses TRBV28 with TRBJ2-7, with 7 bases fitting TRBD1. Germline loops: CDR1 MDHEN, CDR2 SYDVKM. The V segment lost 3 bases and the J segment 4 bases; nucleotides outside the gene matches: 0. This CDR3 has 12 residues. CDR3 residues: CASSLTGYEQYV. For the CDR3, the DNA is TGTGCCAGCAGTTTGACAGGGTACGAGCAGTACGTC.

This chain links TRBV5-6 with TRBJ2-3; no clear D. The CDR3 is 16 amino acids. With 4 bases removed from V and 1 base from J, the gap between germline ends came to 16 bases. CDR1 is SGHDT, CDR2 YYEEEE, per germline. CDR3: CASSPVRVSGTDTQYF. Here the CDR3 DNA reads TGTGCCAGCAGCCCGGTACGGGTATCGGGCACAGATACGCAGTATTTT.

This clone was seen just once. The chain joins TRBV28 to TRBJ2-1, with 14 nucleotides matching TRBD2. Trimming took 4 bases from V and 1 from J; bases not matched to a gene: 12. The CDR3 has 20 residues. CDR1 MDHEN and CDR2 SYDVKM come from the germline V gene. For the CDR3, the DNA is TGTGCCAGCAGTTCGAGGATGTATGGACTAGCGGGAGGATCCTACAATGAGCAGTTCTTC. As protein: CASSSRMYGLAGGSYNEQFF.

The V gene is TRBV28, the J gene TRBJ1-6; D is undetermined. V was trimmed by 5 bases and J by 10 bases, leaving 9 bases between them. The germline CDR1 and CDR2 sequences are MDHEN and SYDVKM. This CDR3 contains 12 residues. CDR3 coding DNA: TGTGCCAGCAGTCCCCCTAGGTCACCCCTCCACTTT. It is translated as CASSPPRSPLHF.

The J gene is TRBJ2-3, the V gene TRBV2, with 11 nucleotides matching TRBD2. The CDR3 contains 16 residues. Germline V lookup: CDR1 SNHLY, CDR2 FYNNEI. V shed 4 bases and J 2 bases; nucleotides not matched to a gene: 5. The DNA for the CDR3 is TGTGCCAGCAGTGCTGGGACTAGCGGATACACAGATACGCAGTATTTT. Protein sequence: CASSAGTSGYTDTQYF.